One T cell receptor (beta chain) is described in this entry. Its antigen is unidentified. The data are from a study of brain metastases from non-small cell lung cancer. Broader study findings: TCR repertoires overlapped largely between brain metastases and matched primaries. Compared with primary tumors, brain metastases showed less T-cell infiltration.

V lost 1 base, J lost 6 bases, and 7 bases lay in between. This CDR3 contains 12 residues. Profiling relied on immunoSEQ multiplex PCR, and the TCRdb table lists in-frame clones only, not all of them. There are roughly 3,000 clones in the sample; around 81% occur only once, and around 7% lies in the top ten. The receptor comes from a donor over 35 with non-small cell lung cancer. This chain links TRBV12-3 or TRBV12-4 with TRBJ2-7; D unresolved. The specimen was primary lung tumor tissue. CDR3 sequence: CASSLGSFEQYF. CDR3 bases: TGTGCCAGCAGTTTAGGGAGCTTCGAGCAGTACTTC.